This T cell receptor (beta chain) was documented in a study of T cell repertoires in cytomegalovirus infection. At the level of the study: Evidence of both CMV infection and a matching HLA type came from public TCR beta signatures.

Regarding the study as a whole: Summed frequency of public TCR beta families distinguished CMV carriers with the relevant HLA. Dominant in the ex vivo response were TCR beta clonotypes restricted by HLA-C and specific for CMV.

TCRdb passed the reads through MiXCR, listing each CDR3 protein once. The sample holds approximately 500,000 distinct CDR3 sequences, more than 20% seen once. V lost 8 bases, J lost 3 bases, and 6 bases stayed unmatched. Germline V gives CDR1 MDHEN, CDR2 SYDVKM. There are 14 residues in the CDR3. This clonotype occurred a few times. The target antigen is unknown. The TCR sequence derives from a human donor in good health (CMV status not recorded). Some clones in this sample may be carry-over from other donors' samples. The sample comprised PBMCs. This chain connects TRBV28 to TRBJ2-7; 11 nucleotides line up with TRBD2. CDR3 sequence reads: CASDGTSGNYEQYF. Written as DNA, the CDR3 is TGTGCCAGCGATGGGACTAGCGGAAACTACGAGCAGTACTTC.